Described below is a single T cell receptor (beta chain) sequence and its context. This record comes from a study of blood T cell repertoires in COVID-19. In the study overall: There were acute and convalescent COVID-19 samples, and they came from the United States, Italy and Spain. The cDNA or gDNA used as material had been derived from T cells, B-cell-depleted T cells, or PBMCs.

Trimming removed 3 bases from V and 4 bases from J, with 11 bases in between. Germline CDR1 is SEHNR and CDR2 is FQNEAQ (reference sequence). The CDR3 is 14 amino acids. In the original processing: Estimates of nucleated cell counts were drawn from the amplification of reference gene primers. Assay used: immunoSEQ multiplex PCR; TCRdb lists only in-frame clones, some missing. That table supplies the V and J calls and clone size; D and trimming were determined from the DNA. The profile covers about 220,000 clones, with around 81% appearing a single time and around 7.3% taken by the ten largest. Sequencing used peripheral blood. The chain links TRBV7-9 to TRBJ2-3; D uncertain. This TCR came from a woman in her seventies with acute or convalescent COVID-19. CDR3 bases: TGTGCCAGCAGCTTTTCAAGGAGCGCAGATACGCAGTATTTT. Its protein is CASSFSRSADTQYF.